Shown below are 30 T cell receptor beta chains from a single sample sequenced in a study of cytomegalovirus exposure and HLA in healthy donors. 13 Jbeta primers and 60 Vbeta primers were used for the PCR. This table comes from immunoSEQ multiplex PCR, and its TCRdb copy is limited to in-frame clones, with some not included. The table records 150,000 to 200,000 clones, 72% of them present only once. Sequenced material: PBMCs. All receptors derive from a human donor in good health.

J is TRBJ2-2 and V is TRBV10-1; 7 bases agree with TRBD2. J was trimmed by 5 bases and V by 3 bases; bases with no gene match: 3. Germline V CDR1 and CDR2: WNHNN, SYGVQD (reference sequence). The CDR3 consists of 14 residues. CDR3 sequence (DNA): TGCGCCAGCAGTGAACTAGCGACTACCGGGGAGCTGTTTTTT. Translating it yields CASSELATTGELFF.

This chain connects TRBV19 to TRBJ1-2, with 8 positions matching TRBD1. With V trimmed by 8 bases and J by 3 bases, 2 bases remained unmatched. The germline gives CDR1 LNHDA, CDR2 SQIVND (reference sequence). There are 12 residues in the CDR3. CDR3: CASPTGDYGYTF. DNA of the CDR3: TGTGCCAGTCCGACAGGGGACTATGGCTACACCTTC.

This clone has just a few counts. The chain joins TRBV27 to TRBJ1-1; 8 bases are a match to TRBD1. This CDR3 spans 16 amino acids. Looked up from germline, CDR1 is MNHEY and CDR2 is SMNVEV (reference sequence). J was trimmed by 0 bases and V by 5 bases; bases with no gene match: 8. The chain's CDR3 is CASSRTGSRMNTEAFF. The CDR3 nucleotides are TGTGCCAGCAGTCGGACAGGGAGTAGGATGAACACTGAAGCTTTCTTT.

The rearrangement links TRBV5-1 to TRBJ1-4; TRBD1 matches 7 bases. This CDR3 has 15 residues. Germline V lookup: CDR1 SGHRS, CDR2 YFSETQ. The V segment lost 4 bases and the J segment 4 bases; nucleotides outside the gene matches: 7. CDR3 sequence: CASSINGQVNEKLFF. CDR3 sequence (DNA): TGCGCCAGCAGCATAAACGGACAGGTTAATGAAAAACTGTTTTTT.

The V gene is TRBV5-4, the J gene TRBJ2-1, with TRBD1 matching 7 bases. Germline V gene data show CDR1 as SGHNT and CDR2 as YYREEE (reference sequence). V was pared by 0 bases and J by 2 bases, with 11 bases of the junction left unmatched. The CDR3 runs to 18 residues. This CDR3 is CASSLAGMTGPTYNEQFF. The CDR3 bases are TGTGCCAGCAGCTTGGCAGGTATGACAGGGCCAACCTACAATGAGCAGTTCTTC.

The J gene is TRBJ2-2, the V gene TRBV29-1; TRBD1 is a possible D gene (6 bases). V dropped 7 bases and J dropped 4 bases, with 16 bases sitting between them. The CDR3 has 14 residues. Germline V gene data show CDR1 as SQVTM and CDR2 as ANQGSEA. This CDR3 is CSGLTGQATGELFF. In nucleotides, the CDR3 is TGCAGCGGCCTTACAGGGCAGGCCACCGGGGAGCTGTTTTTT.

This chain connects TRBV5-4 to TRBJ1-3; TRBD1 matches 7 bases. V trimming: 5 bases; J trimming: 1 base; junction bases outside the gene matches: 9. Germline CDR1 reads SGHNT; CDR2 reads YYREEE (reference sequence). CDR3 size: 16 residues. The CDR3 loop reads CASRPDRAISGNTIYF. The CDR3, as DNA: TGTGCCAGCAGACCTGACAGGGCGATATCTGGAAACACCATATATTTT. Full variable domain (outside the CDR3, taken from reference TRBV5-4 and TRBJ1-3): ETGVTQSPTHLIKTRGQQVTLRCSSQSGHNTVSWYQQALGQGPQFIFQYYREEENGRGNFPPRFSGLQFPNYSSELNVNALELDDSALYLCASRPDRAISGNTIYFGEGSWLTVV.

In the case of this clone: This sample also contains other DNA sequences that code for the same CDR3. The genes are TRBV6-5 and TRBJ1-4, with D perhaps matching TRBD1 (6 bases). V shed 0 bases and J shed 5 bases, with 7 bases lying between them. Germline lookup yields CDR1 MNHEY and CDR2 SVGAGI. The CDR3 spans 14 residues. CDR3 protein: CASSYSQGNEKLFF. In DNA, the CDR3 is TGTGCCAGCAGTTACTCCCAGGGGAATGAAAAACTGTTTTTT.

V is TRBV18 and J is TRBJ2-3; tentative D call: TRBD2 (6 bases). V was trimmed by 2 bases and J by 4 bases, leaving 10 bases between them. The V gene's germline CDR1 is KGHSH and CDR2 LQKENI. The CDR3 has 14 residues. The CDR3 bases are TGTGCCAGCTCACCAGGGGGGAGTTCAGATACGCAGTATTTT. Protein product: CASSPGGSSDTQYF.

Only one count was recorded for this clone. The chain couples TRBV5-1 to TRBJ1-1; the D gene is possibly TRBD1 (6 bases). Per germline, CDR1 SGHRS and CDR2 YFSETQ. The CDR3 is 16 residues long. V was clipped by 5 bases and J by 7 bases, with 24 bases between them. CDR3 amino acids: CASRSGGGADLYEAFF. CDR3 nucleotides: TGCGCCAGCAGGTCGGGGGGCGGCGCCGACCTCTATGAAGCTTTCTTT.

The chain recombines TRBV27 with TRBJ2-7, with D maybe TRBD2 (5 bases). Per germline, CDR1 MNHEY and CDR2 SMNVEV (reference sequence). CDR3 size: 11 residues. V was trimmed by 7 bases and J by 5 bases, leaving 9 bases between them. CDR3 coding DNA: TGTGCCAGCAAGGAGGCGGACGAGCAGTACTTC. Translated, it gives CASKEADEQYF.

This chain uses TRBV27 with TRBJ1-2, with a tentative D call TRBD1 (6 bases). This CDR3 spans 14 amino acids. CDR1 is MNHEY, CDR2 SMNVEV, per germline (reference sequence). V lost 0 bases and J lost 6, with 11 bases in between. The CDR3: CASSLSWSGDGYTF. CDR3 DNA sequence: TGTGCCAGCAGTTTATCGTGGTCAGGGGATGGCTACACCTTC.

CDR3 amino acids: CASSLAGGTEAFF. The CDR3 DNA reads TGTGCCAGCAGTTTAGCAGGGGGCACTGAAGCTTTCTTT. J is TRBJ1-1 and V is TRBV27; 7 positions agree with TRBD1. Germline CDR1 MNHEY, CDR2 SMNVEV (reference sequence). The CDR3 has 13 residues. Trimming at V came to 2 bases and at J to 4 bases, leaving 1 base not matched to a gene.

The count of this clone is one. The V gene is TRBV10-3, the J gene TRBJ2-3; D gene uncertain. The CDR3 contains 11 residues. Trimming removed 6 bases from V and 5 bases from J, with 6 bases in between. Per germline, CDR1 ENHRY and CDR2 SYGVKD. The CDR3 region is CAIRLRDTQYF. DNA of the CDR3: TGTGCCATCAGGTTGCGAGATACGCAGTATTTT.

The chain uses TRBV19 and TRBJ1-4, with TRBD1 matching 8 bases. This CDR3 spans 15 amino acids. V was clipped by 5 bases and J by 7 bases; unmatched bases: 9. Germline loops: CDR1 LNHDA, CDR2 SQIVND (reference sequence). The CDR3 nucleotides read TGTGCCAGTAGTTCGACAGGGGCCGCGGGTGAAAAACTGTTTTTT. It specifies CASSSTGAAGEKLFF.

The chain links TRBV2 to TRBJ2-2; D is possibly TRBD1 (6 bases). Germline CDR1 SNHLY, CDR2 FYNNEI. The V gene lost 8 bases and the J gene lost 0 bases, with 10 bases spanning the gap. The CDR3 runs to 14 residues. The DNA of the CDR3 is TGTGCCAGCCAACAGGGTACGAACACCGGGGAGCTGTTTTTT. It encodes CASQQGTNTGELFF.

The CDR3 nucleotides read TGTGCCAGCAGCTTTGACGGAACCAGCGTCCCCAGTGAAAAACTGTTTTTT. It translates to CASSFDGTSVPSEKLFF. The chain is built from TRBV27 and TRBJ1-4; D gene ambiguous. V lost 6 bases, J lost 7 bases, and 24 bases lay in between. Germline-derived CDR1 and CDR2 are MNHEY and SMNVEV (reference sequence). This CDR3 is built from 17 residues. The full variable domain, rest sourced from reference TRBV27 and TRBJ1-4, is EAQVTQNPRYLITVTGKKLTVTCSQNMNHEYMSWYRQDPGLGLRQIYYSMNVEVTDKGDVPEGYKVSRKEKRNFPLILESPSPNQTSLYFCASSFDGTSVPSEKLFFGSGTQLSVL.

The genes are TRBV19 and TRBJ2-2; 7 positions agree with TRBD1. CDR1 is LNHDA and CDR2 is SQIVND in the germline V gene (reference sequence). This CDR3 has 13 amino acids. V shed 9 bases and J 1 base; nucleotides not matched to a gene: 2. The CDR3 reads CASGTVNTGELFF. Here the CDR3 DNA reads TGTGCCAGCGGGACAGTGAACACCGGGGAGCTGTTTTTT.

The genes are TRBV12-5 and TRBJ1-2, with D hard to call. V shed 1 base and J shed 3 bases, with 6 bases lying between them. The CDR3 consists of 13 residues. Per germline, CDR1 LGHNT and CDR2 FRNRAP. This CDR3 is CASGLGGYYGYTF. The CDR3 DNA sequence: TGTGCTAGTGGTTTGGGAGGATACTATGGCTACACCTTC.

The rearrangement joins TRBV10-2 to TRBJ2-3; D is ambiguous. The CDR3 is 15 residues long. Germline V lookup: CDR1 WSHSY, CDR2 SAAADI. V gave up 4 bases and J gave up 3 bases, with 14 bases separating them. The CDR3 coding sequence is TGCGCCAGCAGTGCTTTAGCACGTCGAACAGATACGCAGTATTTT. This translates into CASSALARRTDTQYF.

In this sample, this clone turned up a few times. The chain carries TRBV2 and TRBJ1-1; possibly TRBD1 for D (5 bases). Germline lookup yields CDR1 SNHLY and CDR2 FYNNEI. The CDR3 has 13 residues. Trimming cost V 5 bases and J 2 bases, with 9 bases left between them. As DNA, the CDR3 is TGTGCCAGCAGTAGACAGTTCAACACTGAAGCTTTCTTT. It yields the protein CASSRQFNTEAFF.

The chain links TRBV14 to TRBJ1-3; D may be TRBD1 (5 bases). The CDR3 is made up of 15 amino acids. CDR1 is SGHDN, CDR2 FVKESK, per germline. V lost 4 bases and J lost 0, with 10 bases in between. CDR3 in DNA: TGTGCCAGCAGCCTCGACAGCAGCTCTGGAAACACCATATATTTT. Protein sequence: CASSLDSSSGNTIYF.

This clone was picked up one time. The chain uses TRBV7-9 and TRBJ2-5, with 10 bases matching TRBD1. J was trimmed by 4 bases and V by 5 bases; bases with no gene match: 4. The length of the CDR3 is 14 residues. CDR1 is SEHNR and CDR2 is FQNEAQ in the germline V gene (reference sequence). CDR3: CASSPRTGGETQYF. DNA for the CDR3: TGTGCCAGCAGCCCCCGGACAGGGGGAGAGACCCAGTACTTC.

The V and J genes are TRBV5-4 and TRBJ1-1, with D unclear. Germline V gene lookup returns CDR1 SGHNT and CDR2 YYREEE (reference sequence). V was cut by 2 bases and J by 1 base, with 6 bases left in between. The CDR3 covers 13 residues. This CDR3 reads CASSFSPNTEAFF. In DNA, the CDR3 is TGTGCCAGCAGCTTCAGTCCGAACACTGAAGCTTTCTTT.

This chain links TRBV27 with TRBJ1-2, with a weak D call TRBD1 (5 bases). CDR1 and CDR2 from the germline V gene are MNHEY and SMNVEV (reference sequence). CDR3 size: 15 residues. The V end was cut by 5 bases, the J end by 7 bases, with 20 bases between. The CDR3 DNA sequence: TGTGCCAGCAGTCCGCCGGGTTTGGGGCAGCGTGGCTACACCTTC. It translates to CASSPPGLGQRGYTF.

The chain carries TRBV7-3 and TRBJ1-1; maybe TRBD1 (5 bases). Germline V lookup: CDR1 SGHTA, CDR2 FQGTGA. Trimming stripped 0 bases from V and 4 bases from J, with 12 bases between. This CDR3 has 15 residues. Here the CDR3 reads CASSLTQGSGTEAFF. In nucleotides, the CDR3 is TGTGCCAGCAGCTTAACGCAGGGATCGGGCACTGAAGCTTTCTTT.

The V gene is TRBV2, the J gene TRBJ1-3; D is uncertain. Trimming removed 6 bases from V and 0 bases from J, with 9 bases in between. Germline V gene lookup returns CDR1 SNHLY and CDR2 FYNNEI. This CDR3 comprises 14 residues. CDR3 residues: CASRREISGNTIYF. The CDR3 nucleotides read TGTGCCAGCAGGCGCGAGATCTCTGGAAACACCATATATTTT. The variable domain in full, completed from reference TRBV2 and TRBJ1-3, reads EPEVTQTPSHQVTQMGQEVILRCVPISNHLYFYWYRQILGQKVEFLVSFYNNEISEKSEIFDDQFSVERPDGSNFTLKIRSTKLEDSAMYFCASRREISGNTIYFGEGSWLTVV.

This chain uses TRBV5-8 with TRBJ1-6, with D hard to call. V shed 1 base and J shed 6 bases, with 8 bases lying between them. CDR1 is SGHTS, CDR2 YDEGEE, per germline. The CDR3 runs to 14 residues. The CDR3 loop reads CASSLRGFNSPLHF. DNA for the CDR3: TGTGCCAGCAGCTTGAGAGGGTTTAATTCACCCCTCCACTTT.

The V and J genes are TRBV27 and TRBJ2-5, with 8 bases aligning to TRBD1. The DNA end favors TRBJ2-7, so the J call may be wrong. The CDR3 runs 14 residues. CDR1 is MNHEY and CDR2 is SMNVEV in the germline V gene (reference sequence). CDR3 nucleotides: TGTGCCAGCAGTATGACAGGGGCCGAATACGAGCAGTACTTC. Translating gives CASSMTGAEYEQYF.

The chain is built from TRBV7-9 and TRBJ2-5, with 7 positions matching TRBD2. This CDR3 spans 15 amino acids. Per the germline V gene, CDR1 is SEHNR and CDR2 is FQNEAQ (reference sequence). V trimming: 5 bases; J trimming: 1 base; junction bases outside the gene matches: 7. As DNA, the CDR3 is TGTGCCAGCAGCGCTCCGGCTAGCGGCCAAGAGACCCAGTACTTC. Translating gives CASSAPASGQETQYF.